This TCR beta chain was identified in a study of molecular identifiers for immune sequencing clone quantification. Across the study: Replicate experiments took RNA from 20,000 or 100,000 naive CD8 cells, divided it five ways and sequenced four.

V lost 4 bases to trimming and J lost 12 bases; unmatched junction nucleotides: 3. The CDR3 loop spans 11 amino acids. The authors gated naive CD8 T cells as CD8+CD4-CCR7+CD45RA+ for sorting. This clonotype showed up many times. TCRdb recomputed calls from the PCR reads with MiXCR, one row per CDR3 protein. The data show about 640,000 distinct CDR3 sequences, 15% to 20% seen once. The receptor was derived from a human donor in good health. Some libraries in this study had Jurkat cell RNA spiked in. The J gene is TRBJ2-5, the V gene TRBV12-3 or TRBV12-4; 9 bases are a match to TRBD1. What was sequenced was naive CD8+ T cells from blood, with Jurkat cell RNA spiked in. This sample's subset: FACS-sorted CD8+CD4-CCR7+CD45RA+ naive T cells. This chain's CDR3 is CASSSQGAEYF. The CDR3 DNA is TGTGCCAGCAGTTCACAGGGGGCGGAGTACTTC.